The following is a TCR beta chain sequence with its context. Its antigen is not known. The primer mix had 60 Vbeta and 13 Jbeta primers. Sequencing was performed with immunoSEQ multiplex PCR; in TCRdb, only in-frame clones are kept and a portion is missing. The sample includes 150,000 to 200,000 clones, roughly 80% of them seen just once. The entry originates in a study of cytomegalovirus exposure and HLA in healthy donors. Background on the study: HLA-typed donors were the source of about 85 million unique TCRs held in an early data release. Study-level findings and limits: Upon later analysis, HLA-associated TCR beta chains proved more clonally expanded than other, equally common chains. A later analysis appeared to link common viral pathogens to several of the most significant clusters.

This CDR3 has 14 residues. Germline values: CDR1 SGHRS, CDR2 YFSETQ. V was cut by 0 bases and J by 3 bases, with 10 bases left in between. The chain employs TRBV5-1 and TRBJ2-7, with D maybe TRBD1 (5 bases). The sample consisted of PBMCs. This sequence originates from a boy aged 5-17 years in good health and CMV-seronegative. CDR3 sequence (DNA): TGCGCCAGCAGCTTGGCCTTTGACAGCTACGAGCAGTACTTC. It is translated as CASSLAFDSYEQYF.